This TCR beta chain was obtained from a study of T cell responses to AZD1222 COVID-19 vaccine. Study-wide points: In a largely white British group with more females than males, clonal diversity was possibly underestimated.

With regard to this clone: Its matching antigen is unknown.

Assay: immunoSEQ multiplex PCR; the TCRdb copy retains only in-frame clones and omits some. The profile shows roughly 150,000 clones, 80% to 95% of them singletons. Germline assignment: CDR1 LNHDA and CDR2 SQIVND (reference sequence). Trimming left V 5 bases short and J 0 bases short, with 11 bases between. This CDR3 has 15 amino acids. The sample was peripheral blood, taken on day 0 of AZD1222 vaccination. The genes are TRBV19 and TRBJ1-5; no firm D call. The clonotype was recovered from an adult in good health. The CDR3 region has the DNA TGTGCCAGTAGTTCCCCGGGGTCTAGCAATCAGCCCCAGCATTTT. Translating gives CASSSPGSSNQPQHF.